Below, 20 T cell receptor beta chains from the same sample are listed, as sequenced in a study of T cell repertoires in ileal Crohn's disease. TCRdb's table, derived via immunoSEQ multiplex PCR, lists solely in-frame clones and lacks some. Seen here are roughly 8,400 clones, around 80% observed once, and the top ten hold around 13%. Sequenced sample: ileal tissue. These receptors were collected from an adult with Crohn's disease.

Only a few counts were recorded for this clone. Distinct nucleotide sequences in the sample also encode this CDR3. The chain links TRBV4-3 to TRBJ2-6; D gene unclear. Germline V gene data show CDR1 as LGHNA and CDR2 as YSLEER. Deletions cut 0 bases from V and 0 bases from J, with 6 bases between. CDR3 size: 16 residues. The CDR3 spells CASSQDVGSGANVLTF. Here the CDR3 DNA reads TGCGCCAGCAGCCAAGACGTGGGCTCTGGGGCCAACGTCCTGACTTTC.

The chain joins TRBV28 to TRBJ2-1; 8 positions match TRBD1. The CDR3 runs to 16 residues. J lost 5 bases, V lost 0 bases, and 6 bases had no gene match. Germline loops: CDR1 MDHEN, CDR2 SYDVKM. The CDR3, as DNA: TGTGCCAGCAGTTTATGGGCGACAGGGGACAACAATGAGCAGTTCTTC. Translated, it gives CASSLWATGDNNEQFF.

The chain carries TRBV27 and TRBJ2-5; D remains ambiguous. CDR1 MNHEY and CDR2 SMNVEV come from the germline V gene (reference sequence). Trimming removed 11 bases at V and 5 bases at J, with 6 bases between. The CDR3 loop spans 9 amino acids. The CDR3 DNA follows: TGTGCCGTTCAGGAGACCCAGTACTTC. It yields the protein CAVQETQYF.

This chain connects TRBV4-2 to TRBJ2-2; D might be TRBD2 (6 bases). The CDR3 extends over 15 amino acids. V lost 4 bases to trimming and J lost 4 bases, with 13 bases between them. CDR1 and CDR2 from the germline V gene are LGHNA and YNFKEQ. DNA for the CDR3: TGTGCCAGCAGCCCGGAGGGCCCGGGCACCGGGGAGCTGTTTTTT. Protein sequence: CASSPEGPGTGELFF.

The genes are TRBV7-2 and TRBJ1-4; perhaps TRBD1 as D (5 bases). Germline V gene data show CDR1 as SGHTA and CDR2 as FQGNSA. Trimming took off 5 bases at V and 4 bases at J, with 11 bases between the two ends. The CDR3 runs 14 residues. The CDR3 sequence: CASSPPGLNEKLFF. The CDR3, as DNA: TGTGCCAGCAGCCCCCCGGGACTTAATGAAAAACTGTTTTTT.

The V call is TRBV27, the J call TRBJ1-1, with D perhaps matching TRBD1 (6 bases). Germline lookup yields CDR1 MNHEY and CDR2 SMNVEV (reference sequence). CDR3 size: 14 residues. Trimming shortened V by 6 bases and J by 4 bases, and 15 bases separated the two germline ends. CDR3: CASRDSWWGTEAFF. The CDR3 DNA sequence: TGTGCCAGCAGGGACAGTTGGTGGGGCACTGAAGCTTTCTTT.

This clone was detected only a few times. J is TRBJ2-2 and V is TRBV5-1; TRBD2 agrees at 9 bases. J gave up 5 bases and V 0 bases, and 11 bases lay outside the gene matches. The CDR3 runs 18 residues. Germline V CDR1 and CDR2: SGHRS, YFSETQ. In DNA form, the CDR3 reads TGCGCCAGCAGCTTGGAAGCGTCTAGCGGGATGGTGACCGGGGAGCTGTTTTTT. Translating it yields CASSLEASSGMVTGELFF.

This chain joins TRBV5-6 and TRBJ2-5, with D possibly being TRBD2 (6 bases). The V gene's germline CDR1 is SGHDT and CDR2 YYEEEE. V dropped 4 bases and J dropped 5 bases, with 21 bases sitting between them. The CDR3 sequence is 16 residues long. CDR3 sequence: CASSPLYRTSWETQYF. CDR3 DNA: TGTGCCAGCAGCCCTCTGTATCGTACTAGCTGGGAGACCCAGTACTTC.

This clone was seen a single time. V is TRBV5-6 and J is TRBJ2-2; 10 nucleotides line up with TRBD2. Germline lookup yields CDR1 SGHDT and CDR2 YYEEEE. This CDR3 is built from 17 residues. V dropped 0 bases and J dropped 3; count of bases not matched to a gene: 5. The CDR3 loop is CASSLEASGGYTGELFF. The CDR3 nucleotides read TGTGCCAGCAGCTTGGAGGCTAGCGGGGGTTACACCGGGGAGCTGTTTTTT.

The genes are TRBV6-5 and TRBJ1-5; TRBD1 matches at 10 bases. Germline CDR1 is MNHEY and CDR2 is SVGAGI. The CDR3 covers 15 residues. Trimming removed 6 bases from V and 2 bases from J; junction bases left unmatched: 4. Here the CDR3 reads CASRRTGGGNQPQHF. Written as DNA, the CDR3 is TGTGCCAGCAGAAGGACAGGGGGAGGCAATCAGCCCCAGCATTTT.

CDR3 nucleotides: TGTGCCATCAGTGGGGCAGGGCGCTACGAGCAGTACTTC. Amino acids: CAISGAGRYEQYF. V usage is TRBV10-3 and J usage is TRBJ2-7; the D gene is possibly TRBD1 (5 bases). The CDR3 consists of 13 residues. V lost 4 bases to trimming and J lost 3 bases, with 10 bases between them. From germline, CDR1 is ENHRY and CDR2 SYGVKD.

CDR3 sequence reads: CASRLDRYRGSEAFF. DNA for the CDR3: TGTGCCAGCAGATTAGATCGTTACAGGGGGTCTGAAGCTTTCTTT. The chain links TRBV28 to TRBJ1-1, with 8 bases fitting TRBD1. Trimming took 6 bases from V and 6 from J; bases not matched to a gene: 12. The CDR3 totals 15 residues. Germline CDR1 and CDR2: MDHEN and SYDVKM.

The V and J genes are TRBV29-1 and TRBJ1-4; D gene unclear. Trimming cost V 4 bases and J 2 bases, with 5 bases left between them. The CDR3 is made up of 12 amino acids. The germline V gene encodes CDR1 SQVTM and CDR2 ANQGSEA. The CDR3 spells CSVGQTNEKLFF. In nucleotides, the CDR3 is TGCAGCGTTGGGCAGACTAATGAAAAACTGTTTTTT.

The rearrangement uses TRBV30 and TRBJ2-3; 7 bases are shared with TRBD1. The CDR3 spans 12 residues. After removal of 3 bases from V and 4 bases from J, the junction contained 1 base not matched to a gene. Germline-derived CDR1 and CDR2 are GTSNPN and SVGIG (reference sequence). The CDR3, as DNA: TGTGCCTGGAGAGGGGGCCCAGATACGCAGTATTTT. Translation: CAWRGGPDTQYF.

The V call is TRBV18, the J call TRBJ2-7, with 8 bases aligning to TRBD2. Unmatched junction bases numbered 8, after V lost 4 bases and J lost 3 bases. Germline CDR1 is KGHSH and CDR2 is LQKENI. The CDR3 covers 15 residues. The CDR3 protein is CASSQTSGVSYEQYF. In nucleotides, the CDR3 is TGTGCCAGCTCACAAACTAGCGGAGTGAGCTACGAGCAGTACTTC.

CDR3 sequence reads: CAWRPRGSPIDTQYF. CDR3 coding DNA: TGTGCCTGGAGACCTCGAGGGAGTCCGATAGATACGCAGTATTTT. This chain joins TRBV30 and TRBJ2-3; D may be TRBD2 (5 bases). Looked up from germline, CDR1 is GTSNPN and CDR2 is SVGIG (reference sequence). V dropped 3 bases and J dropped 5 bases, with 18 bases sitting between them. There are 15 residues in the CDR3. Full variable domain (outside the CDR3, taken from reference TRBV30 and TRBJ2-3): SQTIHQWPATLVQPVGSPLSLECTVEGTSNPNLYWYRQAAGRGLQLLFYSVGIGQISSEVPQNLSASRPQDRQFILSSKKLLLSDSGFYLCAWRPRGSPIDTQYFGPGTRLTVL.

V and J are TRBV4-2 and TRBJ1-2; D may be TRBD1 (6 bases). V was pared by 3 bases and J by 3 bases, with 11 bases between. CDR1 is LGHNA, CDR2 YNFKEQ, per germline. This CDR3 is built from 14 residues. The CDR3 DNA sequence: TGTGCCAGCAGCCAGGGGACACTCCACTATGGCTACACCTTC. The encoded protein is CASSQGTLHYGYTF.

The chain carries TRBV19 and TRBJ2-3; D perhaps matches TRBD2 (6 bases). V lost 10 bases and J 2 bases, leaving 13 bases between the germline ends. Germline CDR1 LNHDA, CDR2 SQIVND (reference sequence). The CDR3 totals 13 residues. The CDR3 DNA reads TGTGCCATTCGGGACTCCAACACAGATACGCAGTATTTT. It encodes CAIRDSNTDTQYF.

Worth noting for this clone: The same CDR3 arises from other DNA sequences in this sample as well. V gene TRBV7-2 combines with J gene TRBJ2-7; 13 bases are a match to TRBD2. The V gene end was trimmed by 4 bases and the J gene end by 5 bases; junction bases not matched to a gene: 5. Per germline, CDR1 SGHTA and CDR2 FQGNSA. The CDR3 is 15 residues long. For the CDR3, the DNA is TGTGCCAGCAGCTCCGGACTAGCGGGAGCCCACGAGCAGTACTTC. Its translation is CASSSGLAGAHEQYF.

This chain links TRBV6-4 with TRBJ2-1; 10 positions match TRBD2. The V segment lost 3 bases and the J segment 8 bases; nucleotides outside the gene matches: 7. Germline values: CDR1 MRHNA, CDR2 SNTAGT. CDR3 length: 15 residues. This chain's CDR3 is CASSESSGSTDEQFF. CDR3 bases: TGTGCCAGCAGTGAGTCTAGCGGGAGTACTGATGAGCAGTTCTTC.